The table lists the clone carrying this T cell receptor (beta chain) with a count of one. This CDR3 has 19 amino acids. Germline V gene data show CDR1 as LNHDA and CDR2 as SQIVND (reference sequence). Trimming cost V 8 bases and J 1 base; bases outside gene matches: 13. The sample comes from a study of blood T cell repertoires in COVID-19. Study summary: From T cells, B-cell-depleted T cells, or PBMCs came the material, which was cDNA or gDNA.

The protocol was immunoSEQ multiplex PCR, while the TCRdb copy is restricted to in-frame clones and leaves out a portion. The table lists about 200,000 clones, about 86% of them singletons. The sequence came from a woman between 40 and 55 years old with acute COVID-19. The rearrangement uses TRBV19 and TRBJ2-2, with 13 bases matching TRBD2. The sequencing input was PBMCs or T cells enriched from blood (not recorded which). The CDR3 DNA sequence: TGTGCCAGTGCCCCGGGACTAGCGGGAACTAGAGGGAACACCGGGGAGCTGTTTTTT. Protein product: CASAPGLAGTRGNTGELFF.